The 20 T cell receptor beta chains below all came from one sample that was sequenced in a study of blood T cell repertoires in COVID-19. Measured with immunoSEQ multiplex PCR; TCRdb has only the in-frame clones, and not every one. The repertoire holds over 200,000 clones, with about 90% as singletons. Sequenced sample: PBMCs or T cells enriched from blood (not recorded which). These receptors originate from a man aged 30 to 39 who had recovered from COVID-19.

About this clone: At one boundary the junction diverges from the germline segment, which might be a read error. The chain combines TRBV30 with TRBJ1-5; TRBD1 might be the D (6 bases). Germline V gene data show CDR1 as GTSNPN and CDR2 as SVGIG (reference sequence). The CDR3 has 12 residues. This CDR3 reads CAWSVRGQLQHF. The CDR3 bases are TGTGCCTGGAGTGTACGAGGACAGCTCCAGCATTTT. Full variable domain (remainder filled in from reference TRBV30 and TRBJ1-5): SQTIHQWPATLVQPVGSPLSLECTVEGTSNPNLYWYRQAAGRGLQLLFYSVGIGQISSEVPQNLSASRPQDRQFILSSKKLLLSDSGFYLCAWSVRGQLQHFGDGTRLSIL.

The CDR3 is CASSFKLRQPQHF. The CDR3 DNA follows: TGTGCCAGCAGTTTTAAGTTGCGGCAGCCCCAGCATTTT. The V call is TRBV28, the J call TRBJ1-5; D is undetermined. CDR1 is MDHEN, CDR2 SYDVKM, per germline. The CDR3 has 13 residues. V lost 3 bases, J lost 7 bases, and 10 bases lay in between.

This sequence joins TRBV4-3 and TRBJ2-2; possibly TRBD1 for D (5 bases). The CDR3 is made up of 15 amino acids. Between the trimmed V and J ends, which lost 3 bases and 1 base, there was a span of 9 bases. In germline, CDR1 is LGHNA, CDR2 YSLEER. DNA of the CDR3: TGCGCCAGCAGCCACGTCGACAGGAACACCGGGGAGCTGTTTTTT. This gives the protein CASSHVDRNTGELFF.

This clone was found a few times. This chain links TRBV7-7 with TRBJ2-1, with 8 bases that match TRBD1. V shed 2 bases and J 4 bases; nucleotides not matched to a gene: 13. This CDR3 is 18 amino acids long. Germline CDR1 and CDR2: SSHAT and FNYEAQ (reference sequence). Written as DNA, the CDR3 is TGTGCCAGCAGCTTATCCGCGACAGGGGCGGGTGAATACAATGAGCAGTTCTTC. Protein sequence: CASSLSATGAGEYNEQFF.

The rearrangement links TRBV7-2 to TRBJ2-1, with 12 bases lining up with TRBD1. The CDR3 contains 15 residues. Germline loops: CDR1 SGHTA, CDR2 FQGNSA. With V trimmed by 2 bases and J by 9 bases, 5 bases remained unmatched. CDR3 DNA: TGTGCCAGCAGCTTATCCGGGACAGGGGGCGGTGAGCAGTTCTTC. This gives the protein CASSLSGTGGGEQFF.

For the CDR3, the DNA is TGTGCCACCAGCAGAGATGTAGCGGGGAACTATGGCTACACCTTC. This translates into CATSRDVAGNYGYTF. The chain uses TRBV15 and TRBJ1-2; D unclear. Germline CDR1 and CDR2: LNHNV and YYDKDF (reference sequence). The CDR3 has 15 residues. Trimming took off 0 bases at V and 2 bases at J, with 10 bases between the two ends.

The chain joins TRBV6-2 or TRBV6-3 to TRBJ2-7; TRBD2 matches at 9 bases. V trimming: 2 bases; J trimming: 3 bases; junction bases outside the gene matches: 5. Germline CDR1 reads MNHEY; CDR2 reads SVGEGT. The CDR3 length is 15 residues. The CDR3 loop reads CASSYRLAELYEQYF. CDR3 nucleotides: TGTGCCAGCAGTTACCGACTAGCGGAACTCTACGAGCAGTACTTC.

The V and J genes are TRBV24-1 and TRBJ2-7; the match to TRBD1 covers 9 bases. This CDR3 comprises 15 residues. Germline CDR1 KGHDR, CDR2 SFDVKD. Losses at the gene ends were 4 bases for V and 4 bases for J; bases not matched to a gene: 7. CDR3 amino acids: CATSDKTGGRYEQYF. The CDR3 coding sequence is TGTGCCACCAGTGACAAGACAGGGGGAAGGTACGAGCAGTACTTC.

The V call is TRBV6-5, the J call TRBJ2-2; D is unclear. The CDR3 is made up of 15 amino acids. Trimming left V 10 bases short and J 8 bases short, with 23 bases between. Germline V gene data show CDR1 as MNHEY and CDR2 as SVGAGI. This chain's CDR3 is CATPTLDSYAGELFF. In nucleotides, the CDR3 is TGTGCCACCCCGACGTTAGACTCGTATGCAGGGGAGCTGTTTTTT.

This chain links TRBV5-1 with TRBJ2-3; 8 bases are shared with TRBD2. Unmatched junction bases numbered 9, after V lost 4 bases and J lost 5 bases. The CDR3 has 15 residues. CDR1 is SGHRS and CDR2 is YFSETQ in the germline V gene. The CDR3 DNA is TGCGCCAGCAGCACCCCACTTCGGGAGGGAGATACGCAGTATTTT. This gives the protein CASSTPLREGDTQYF.

The rearrangement links TRBV11-2 to TRBJ1-1; D remains unclear. Trimming shortened V by 0 bases and J by 0 bases, and 5 bases separated the two germline ends. CDR3 length: 14 amino acids. CDR1 and CDR2 (germline): SGHAT, FQNNGV. CDR3 sequence: CASSLEYMNTEAFF. For the CDR3, the DNA is TGTGCCAGCAGCTTAGAGTATATGAACACTGAAGCTTTCTTT.

The chain is built from TRBV5-4 and TRBJ1-1, with D hard to call. V dropped 0 bases and J dropped 5 bases, with 14 bases sitting between them. The length of the CDR3 is 15 residues. Germline values: CDR1 SGHNT, CDR2 YYREEE (reference sequence). The CDR3: CASSLGSRLGTEAFF. The CDR3 nucleotides read TGTGCCAGCAGCTTGGGCAGCCGCCTAGGTACTGAAGCTTTCTTT.

The CDR3: CASSILGTGGGGETQYF. In nucleotides, the CDR3 is TGTGCCAGCAGCATTTTAGGGACAGGGGGCGGAGGGGAGACCCAGTACTTC. The chain combines TRBV28 with TRBJ2-5, with 12 bases that match TRBD1. V dropped 6 bases and J dropped 5; count of bases not matched to a gene: 13. This CDR3 is built from 17 residues. In germline, CDR1 is MDHEN, CDR2 SYDVKM.

The chain is built from TRBV6-5 and TRBJ2-2; D gene unclear. Trimming removed 8 bases at V and 1 base at J, with 14 bases between. The length of the CDR3 is 15 residues. The germline V gene has CDR1 MNHEY and CDR2 SVGAGI. This chain's CDR3 is CASRDTRQNTGELFF. CDR3 DNA: TGTGCCAGCCGCGATACGAGACAGAACACCGGGGAGCTGTTTTTT.

The V gene is TRBV14, the J gene TRBJ2-1, with 9 bases identical to TRBD1. This CDR3 is built from 16 residues. With V trimmed by 4 bases and J by 1 base, 5 bases remained unmatched. CDR1 and CDR2 (germline): SGHDN, FVKESK. CDR3 region: CASSPPGQGSYNEQFF. In DNA form, the CDR3 reads TGTGCCAGCAGCCCCCCGGGACAGGGTTCCTACAATGAGCAGTTCTTC.

Details on this clone: Within the sample, other DNA sequences also encode this same CDR3. The V gene is TRBV19, the J gene TRBJ1-5; D might be TRBD1 (6 bases). This CDR3 is built from 14 residues. Germline V gene data show CDR1 as LNHDA and CDR2 as SQIVND (reference sequence). V lost 5 bases and J 6 bases, leaving 14 bases between the germline ends. CDR3 nucleotide sequence: TGTGCCAGTAGTCCGACAGGAGGCGGTCAGCCCCAGCATTTT. This gives the protein CASSPTGGGQPQHF.

The chain is built from TRBV19 and TRBJ2-3; the match to TRBD2 covers 9 bases. The length of the CDR3 is 15 residues. Trimming at V came to 6 bases and at J to 1 base, leaving 5 bases not matched to a gene. Germline CDR1 LNHDA, CDR2 SQIVND (reference sequence). CDR3 loop: CASSTQREGTDTQYF. In DNA form, the CDR3 reads TGTGCCAGTAGCACCCAGCGGGAGGGCACAGATACGCAGTATTTT.

This chain joins TRBV19 and TRBJ2-3, with 9 bases lining up with TRBD2. J gave up 1 base and V 2 bases, and 4 bases lay outside the gene matches. The CDR3 contains 16 residues. Germline V gene sequence: CDR1 LNHDA, CDR2 SQIVND (reference sequence). The chain's CDR3 is CASSINQRGGTDTQYF. The DNA of the CDR3 is TGTGCCAGTAGTATAAACCAGCGGGGGGGCACAGATACGCAGTATTTT.

The V and J genes are TRBV5-1 and TRBJ2-1, with 8 bases fitting TRBD2. Trimming at V came to 0 bases and at J to 6 bases, leaving 8 bases not matched to a gene. The CDR3 totals 16 residues. Germline-derived CDR1 and CDR2 are SGHRS and YFSETQ. CDR3 loop: CASSLAAGGWPNEQFF. Here the CDR3 DNA reads TGCGCCAGCAGCTTGGCGGCGGGGGGATGGCCCAATGAGCAGTTCTTC.

The V call is TRBV7-2, the J call TRBJ1-2; possible D gene TRBD1, 6 bases. Germline V gives CDR1 SGHTA, CDR2 FQGNSA. This CDR3 has 15 residues. Trimming took 5 bases from V and 0 from J, leaving 13 bases between them. The CDR3 reads CASSPDSTSNYGYTF. CDR3 DNA sequence: TGTGCCAGCAGCCCGGACAGTACCTCTAACTATGGCTACACCTTC.